One sample yielded the 27 T cell receptor beta chains listed below, sequenced in a study of T cells after yellow fever vaccination (dated by TCRdb to between 2017 and 2020). Library generation was performed with 5' RACE. These reads were obtained on an Illumina HiSeq 2500. TCRdb cleaned the public reads at Q25 with fastp, built clones with MiXCR and kept in-frame beta chains. One record per CDR3 amino acid sequence lists the most common genes and DNA. This sample has 200,000 to 300,000 distinct CDR3 sequences in its table, and 13% of those were observed once. Jointly, the top ten make up about 0.54% of the sample. According to the study, the label for this sample's treatment or condition signals: live attenuated yellow fever vaccine strain. The sequencing here drew on CD4+ T cells sorted from PBMCs, taken 45 days after the yellow fever booster vaccination. The receptors come from a man between 25 and 39 years old who received the YFV17D yellow fever vaccine.

The CDR3 DNA follows: TGTGCCAGCAGCATTACTAGCGGTATTACCTACGAGCAGTACTTC. As protein: CASSITSGITYEQYF. The V call is TRBV21-1, the J call TRBJ2-7; the table's D call, TRBD2, has no DNA check behind it. TRBV21-1 corresponds to a pseudogene. This CDR3 has 15 residues.

The chain has TRBV3-1 and TRBJ2-1; TRBD2 matches at 9 bases. After removal of 0 bases from V and 6 bases from J, the junction contained 15 bases not matched to a gene. Per germline, CDR1 LGHDT and CDR2 YNNKEL (reference sequence). The length of the CDR3 is 19 residues. CDR3 sequence reads: CASSQDLGGRAREVNEQFF. The CDR3 DNA is TGTGCCAGCAGCCAAGATCTGGGCGGGAGGGCCCGAGAGGTCAATGAGCAGTTCTTC.

Only a few counts were recorded for this clonotype. The chain combines TRBV7-2 with TRBJ2-1, with 10 nucleotides matching TRBD2. The J segment lost 7 bases and the V segment lost 6 bases, leaving 12 bases of the junction unmatched. Germline V gene lookup returns CDR1 SGHTA and CDR2 FQGNSA. CDR3 length equals 16 residues. This CDR3 is CASSRLAGAMGNEQFF. The DNA of the CDR3 is TGTGCCAGCAGTCGACTAGCGGGCGCTATGGGGAATGAGCAGTTCTTC. Combining the CDR3 with reference TRBV7-2 and TRBJ2-1 gives the whole variable domain GAGVSQSPSNKVTEKGKDVELRCDPISGHTALYWYRQSLGQGLEFLIYFQGNSAPDKSGLPSDRFSAERTGGSVSTLTIQRTQQEDSAVYLCASSRLAGAMGNEQFFGPGTRLTVL.

There are a few counts of this clonotype. The chain combines TRBV7-9 with TRBJ2-7; 8 bases agree with TRBD2. The V gene end was trimmed by 5 bases and the J gene end by 7 bases; junction bases not matched to a gene: 10. The CDR3 consists of 14 residues. CDR1 is SEHNR and CDR2 is FQNEAQ in the germline V gene (reference sequence). CDR3 in DNA: TGTGCCAGCAGCCCCGAAATACTAGCGGATGAGCAGTACTTC. Amino acids: CASSPEILADEQYF.

This chain joins TRBV3-1 and TRBJ2-3; D possibly corresponds to TRBD2 (5 bases). CDR1 is LGHDT and CDR2 is YNNKEL in the germline V gene (reference sequence). The CDR3 covers 16 residues. V dropped 7 bases and J dropped 1 base, with 18 bases sitting between them. For the CDR3, the DNA is TGTGCCAGCATCCCCCAATTAGCGTTGGGCACAGATACGCAGTATTTT. This sequence encodes CASIPQLALGTDTQYF.

This clonotype was detected a few times. The rearrangement uses TRBV7-6 and TRBJ2-5, with a possible D match to TRBD1 (6 bases). This CDR3 is 14 amino acids long. V was pared by 5 bases and J by 4 bases, with 14 bases between. The germline V gene has CDR1 SGHVS and CDR2 FNYEAQ. CDR3 amino acids: CASSPRQAVETQYF. The CDR3 nucleotides are TGTGCCAGCAGCCCGCGACAGGCCGTAGAGACCCAGTACTTC. The full variable domain, in which reference TRBV7-6 and TRBJ2-5 provide the parts outside the CDR3, is GAGVSQSPRYKVTKRGQDVALRCDPISGHVSLYWYRQALGQGPEFLTYFNYEAQQDKSGLPNDRFSAERPEGSISTLTIQRTEQRDSAMYRCASSPRQAVETQYFGPGTRLLVL.

This clonotype was observed a single time. The junction departs from the called germline gene at one end, perhaps through a read error. The CDR3 DNA reads as TGCTGTGCTAGTTCCCACTATGGTGTGGGAGATAACGAGCAGTACTTC. It specifies CCASSHYGVGDNEQYF. The chain carries TRBV20-1 and TRBJ2-7, with a weak D call TRBD2 (5 bases). The CDR3 is made up of 16 amino acids. From germline, CDR1 is DFQATT and CDR2 SNEGSKA (reference sequence).

The V and J genes are TRBV5-4 and TRBJ2-7, with D perhaps matching TRBD2 (6 bases). The CDR3 is 15 amino acids. Per the germline V gene, CDR1 is SGHNT and CDR2 is YYREEE (reference sequence). Deletions cut 4 bases from V and 3 bases from J, with 17 bases between. CDR3 region: CASSPGGPGLYEQYF. For the CDR3, the DNA is TGTGCCAGCAGCCCCGGGGGACCCGGTCTCTACGAGCAGTACTTC.

This rearrangement joins TRBV20-1 to TRBJ2-6, with D possibly TRBD1 on 6 matching bases. This CDR3 comprises 14 residues. Deletions cut 3 bases from V and 2 bases from J, with 8 bases between. Germline CDR1 is DFQATT and CDR2 is SNEGSKA (reference sequence). Here the CDR3 reads CSASQGTGANVLTF. The DNA of the CDR3 is TGCAGTGCTAGCCAGGGGACTGGGGCCAACGTCCTGACTTTC.

This clonotype occurred a few times. The chain's CDR3 is CASSFPELAGHYEQYF. The CDR3, as DNA: TGTGCCAGCAGTTTCCCGGAACTAGCGGGCCACTACGAGCAGTACTTC. This chain connects TRBV12-3 or TRBV12-4 to TRBJ2-7, with 9 bases aligning to TRBD2. The CDR3 totals 16 residues. V shed 3 bases, J shed 3 bases, and the junction held 9 bases outside the gene matches.

V usage is TRBV20-1 and J usage is TRBJ2-5; 7 bases are a match to TRBD1. CDR3 size: 13 residues. With V trimmed by 2 bases and J by 7 bases, 7 bases remained unmatched. The germline V gene has CDR1 DFQATT and CDR2 SNEGSKA (reference sequence). The CDR3 nucleotides read TGCAGTGCTAGAATGACAGGGTCCGGGACCCAGTACTTC. Residues: CSARMTGSGTQYF.

The genes are TRBV12-3 or TRBV12-4 and TRBJ2-1, with D possibly matching TRBD2 (5 bases). CDR3 length: 14 residues. The ends were cut back, 3 bases at V and 2 bases at J, with 8 bases in the middle. CDR3 protein: CASSLSSAYNEQFF. CDR3 DNA sequence: TGTGCCAGCAGTTTGAGTAGCGCCTACAATGAGCAGTTCTTC.

Turning to this clonotype: The conserved phenylalanine or tryptophan normally closing the CDR3 is absent here, so this likely arose from a read error. The limits of the CDR3 on the DNA are not certain, so only TCRdb's listed CDR3 is given. This sequence joins TRBV20-1 and TRBJ2-1; TRBD2, the D gene given by the table, was not confirmed from the DNA. Germline V gene sequence: CDR1 DFQATT, CDR2 SNEGSKA (reference sequence). The CDR3 length equals 13 residues, ends included. The CDR3 sequence is CSARGLAGGPFPI.

The rearrangement joins TRBV29-1 to TRBJ2-3; 8 bases fit TRBD1. Germline values: CDR1 SQVTM, CDR2 ANQGSEA. The CDR3 has 15 residues. Trimming removed 8 bases from V and 3 bases from J; junction bases left unmatched: 13. Here the CDR3 DNA reads TGCAGCACAAGACAGGGGTCATCCCCAACAGATACGCAGTATTTT. This gives the protein CSTRQGSSPTDTQYF.

The chain carries TRBV10-3 and TRBJ2-7, with 8 bases lining up with TRBD2. The germline V gene encodes CDR1 ENHRY and CDR2 SYGVKD. J was trimmed by 6 bases and V by 7 bases; bases with no gene match: 5. The CDR3 runs 12 residues. Here the CDR3 reads CAITRGGGEQYF. In nucleotides, the CDR3 is TGTGCCATCACCCGGGGGGGGGGCGAGCAGTACTTC.

J is TRBJ1-1 and V is TRBV18; 8 bases are a match to TRBD1. Trimming cost V 2 bases and J 4 bases; bases outside gene matches: 9. Germline assignment: CDR1 KGHSH and CDR2 LQKENI. This CDR3 comprises 16 residues. As DNA, the CDR3 is TGTGCCAGCTCACCATACTATTCAGGGGGCGGCACTGAAGCTTTCTTT. Translated, it gives CASSPYYSGGGTEAFF.

V gene TRBV10-3 combines with J gene TRBJ1-5; a possible D gene is TRBD1 (5 bases). The CDR3 consists of 15 residues. Per germline, CDR1 ENHRY and CDR2 SYGVKD. The V end lost 0 bases, the J end lost 4 bases, and 10 bases lay between the germline ends. The CDR3 here is CAISESGRENQPQHF. The DNA of the CDR3 is TGTGCCATCAGTGAGTCGGGACGGGAAAATCAGCCCCAGCATTTT.

This clonotype has just a few counts. The J gene is TRBJ2-7, the V gene TRBV10-3; the D gene is possibly TRBD1 (6 bases). The length of the CDR3 is 13 residues. Trimming removed 4 bases from V and 1 base from J, with 8 bases in between. CDR1 is ENHRY, CDR2 SYGVKD, per germline. The CDR3 reads CAISGQGSYEQYF. The CDR3, as DNA: TGTGCCATCAGTGGGCAGGGGTCCTACGAGCAGTACTTC.

There are a few counts of this clonotype. The rearrangement joins TRBV6-1 to TRBJ2-1, with D possibly being TRBD1 or TRBD2 (6 bases each). The CDR3 length is 18 residues. V lost 7 bases and J lost 0, with 22 bases in between. Germline V gene sequence: CDR1 MNHNS, CDR2 SASEGT. CDR3 amino acids: CASTGQRAGPSSYNEQFF. Here the CDR3 DNA reads TGTGCCAGCACCGGACAGCGGGCGGGGCCGAGCTCCTACAATGAGCAGTTCTTC.

The V gene is TRBV18, the J gene TRBJ2-1; 11 bases match TRBD2. J gave up 3 bases and V 6 bases, and 7 bases lay outside the gene matches. Germline-derived CDR1 and CDR2 are KGHSH and LQKENI. The CDR3 covers 16 residues. The CDR3 region has the DNA TGTGCCAGCTCCGGGACTAGCGGAGGGTTCTACAATGAGCAGTTCTTC. Encoded protein: CASSGTSGGFYNEQFF.

This clonotype was seen more than once but under ten times. This chain joins TRBV20-1 and TRBJ2-7, with 13 positions matching TRBD2. CDR1 is DFQATT, CDR2 SNEGSKA, per germline (reference sequence). This CDR3 spans 14 amino acids. Trimming took 4 bases from V and 6 from J; bases not matched to a gene: 6. The CDR3 region is CSAKGLAGNLEQYF. For the CDR3, the DNA is TGCAGTGCTAAGGGACTAGCGGGAAACCTCGAGCAGTACTTC.

This chain links TRBV12-3 or TRBV12-4 with TRBJ1-2; no reliable D call. Trimming took off 1 base at V and 1 base at J, with 10 bases between the two ends. The CDR3 is 15 residues long. For the CDR3, the DNA is TGTGCCAGCAGTTTAGGTCGGGGAATTAACTATGGCTACACCTTC. Protein sequence: CASSLGRGINYGYTF.

This clonotype was detected a few times. This chain connects TRBV30 to TRBJ1-1; D is unresolved. The germline CDR1 and CDR2 sequences are GTSNPN and SVGIG (reference sequence). With 1 base removed from V and 10 bases from J, the gap between germline ends came to 16 bases. The CDR3 length is 13 residues. The CDR3 DNA reads as TGTGCCTGGAGTGAGGCCAGAGCTCTGGGAGCTTTCTTT. Its translation: CAWSEARALGAFF.

CDR3 residues: CASSVQAFSDTQYF. CDR3 DNA sequence: TGTGCCAGCAGCGTCCAGGCGTTTTCAGATACGCAGTATTTT. The chain employs TRBV9 and TRBJ2-3; D is ambiguous. The CDR3 extends over 14 amino acids. Germline CDR1 is SGDLS and CDR2 is YYNGEE. V lost 2 bases, J lost 4 bases, and 11 bases lay in between.

Ten or more counts support this clonotype. The V call is TRBV20-1, the J call TRBJ2-3, with unresolved D. The V gene's germline CDR1 is DFQATT and CDR2 SNEGSKA (reference sequence). The CDR3 length is 12 residues. V gave up 3 bases and J gave up 0 bases, with 4 bases separating them. CDR3 in amino acids: CSASPSTDTQYF. The DNA of the CDR3 is TGCAGTGCTAGTCCCAGCACAGATACGCAGTATTTT.

This clonotype was counted many times. This chain connects TRBV20-1 to TRBJ1-2; D is possibly TRBD1 (5 bases). Trimming removed 0 bases at V and 4 bases at J, with 9 bases between. CDR3 size: 13 residues. CDR1 DFQATT and CDR2 SNEGSKA come from the germline V gene (reference sequence). The CDR3 DNA sequence: TGCAGTGCTAGAGATAGGGGCCTCTATGGCTACACCTTC. This sequence encodes CSARDRGLYGYTF.

This clonotype has only a few counts. In DNA form, the CDR3 reads TGTGCCAGCAGCTCCAACCACCTGGAGTGGGAGACCCAGTACTTC. Translated, it gives CASSSNHLEWETQYF. This chain uses TRBV3-1 with TRBJ2-5; D remains unclear. The CDR3 totals 15 residues. Germline V gene sequence: CDR1 LGHDT, CDR2 YNNKEL (reference sequence). The ends were cut back, 5 bases at V and 5 bases at J, with 18 bases in the middle.